The present entry profiles one T cell receptor (beta chain) with its context. What it binds is not known. The study excluded patients with other autoimmune diseases, uncontrolled infections, pregnancy or lactation. The diagnosis was founded upon clinical symptoms, serum thyroxine, TRAb, thyroid ultrasound and orbital computed tomography. The source of the sample is a study of Graves' ophthalmopathy and Graves' hyperthyroidism. Study findings and constraints: Between ophthalmopathy and stable hyperthyroidism, a 13-signature model drew a separation with 87.88% sensitivity and less than 83% specificity.

Amplified TCR beta CDR3 regions were obtained using RNA transcripts as template. The first-round RT-PCR employed HTBI primers together with the Qiagen OneStep RT-PCR kit. A multiplex PCR was then performed as the second round. TCRdb re-called the multiplex PCR reads with MiXCR, one entry per CDR3 protein. The table has about 500,000 distinct CDR3 sequences, just under 40% seen once. The CDR3 covers 15 residues. The trim removed 4 bases at V and 1 base at J, leaving 7 bases unmatched. Germline V lookup: CDR1 SGDLS, CDR2 YYNGEE. The origin of this receptor is an adult man with Graves' hyperthyroidism. J is TRBJ2-7 and V is TRBV9; 8 bases match TRBD1. The specimen sequenced was peripheral blood or thyroid tissue (not recorded which). CDR3 protein: CASSFRDRLSYEQYF. The DNA for the CDR3 is TGTGCCAGCAGCTTCCGGGACAGGCTATCCTACGAGCAGTACTTC. Full variable domain (missing parts from reference TRBV9 and TRBJ2-7): DSGVTQTPKHLITATGQRVTLRCSPRSGDLSVYWYQQSLDQGLQFLIQYYNGEERAKGNILERFSAQQFPDLHSELNLSSLELGDSALYFCASSFRDRLSYEQYFGPGTRLTVT.